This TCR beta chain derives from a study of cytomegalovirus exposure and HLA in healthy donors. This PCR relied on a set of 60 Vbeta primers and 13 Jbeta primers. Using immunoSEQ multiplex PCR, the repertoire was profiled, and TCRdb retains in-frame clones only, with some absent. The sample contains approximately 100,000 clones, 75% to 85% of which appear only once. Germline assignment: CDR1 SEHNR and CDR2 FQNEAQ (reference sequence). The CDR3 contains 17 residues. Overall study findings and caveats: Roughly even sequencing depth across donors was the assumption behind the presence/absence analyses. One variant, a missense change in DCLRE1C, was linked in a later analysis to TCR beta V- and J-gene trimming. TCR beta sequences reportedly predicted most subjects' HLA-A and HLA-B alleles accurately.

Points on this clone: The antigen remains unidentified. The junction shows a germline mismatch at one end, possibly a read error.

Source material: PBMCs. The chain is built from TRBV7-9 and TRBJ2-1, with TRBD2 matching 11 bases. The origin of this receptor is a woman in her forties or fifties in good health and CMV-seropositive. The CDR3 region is CSSSRRGGTSGYNEQFF. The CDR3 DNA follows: TGTTCCAGCAGCCGACGGGGCGGGACTAGCGGCTACAATGAGCAGTTCTTC.